This T cell receptor (beta chain) appears in the sequencing data of a study of CD8+ T cells in alopecia areata. At the level of the study: Treatment of the treated patients consisted of oral tofacitinib, 5 to 10 mg twice daily. Severity scoring for treated patients was based on the percentage of affected scalp area. Study-level findings and limits: Given one nonresponder, whether baseline CD8+ expansion relates to response remains uncertain.

Treatment specified: oral pan-JAK inhibitor, 5-10 mg twice daily. Lesional scalp punch biopsies and peripheral blood came from alopecia areata patients. As regards this clone: Antigen: not known.

Once RNA had been extracted, it was reverse transcribed into cDNA to act as the sequencing template. The repertoire was sequenced with immunoSEQ multiplex PCR; TCRdb's copy has only in-frame clones and lacks some. The data contain roughly 110,000 clones, about 59% of them singletons. The CDR3 totals 14 residues. J gave up 13 bases and V 5 bases, and 11 bases lay outside the gene matches. CDR1 SGHTA and CDR2 FQGNSA come from the germline V gene. This chain connects TRBV7-2 to TRBJ1-6, with TRBD1 matching 7 bases. The sequencing here drew on CD8+ T cells sorted from blood, taken at week 24, from a patient treated with tofacitinib. This receptor was identified in a human donor with alopecia areata. The CDR3 DNA reads as TGTGCCAGCAGCCGCGCGGGACAGCCCGGGCCCCTCCACTTT. It codes for CASSRAGQPGPLHF.